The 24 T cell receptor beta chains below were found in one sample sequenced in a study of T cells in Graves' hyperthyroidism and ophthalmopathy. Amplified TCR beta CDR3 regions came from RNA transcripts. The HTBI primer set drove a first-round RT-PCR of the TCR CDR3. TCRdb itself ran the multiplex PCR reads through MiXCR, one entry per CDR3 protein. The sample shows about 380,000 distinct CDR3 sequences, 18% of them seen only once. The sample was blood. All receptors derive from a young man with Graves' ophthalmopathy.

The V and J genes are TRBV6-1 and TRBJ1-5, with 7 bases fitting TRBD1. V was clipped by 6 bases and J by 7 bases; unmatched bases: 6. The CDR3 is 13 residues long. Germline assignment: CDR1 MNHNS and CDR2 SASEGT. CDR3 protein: CASSHRGGQPQHF. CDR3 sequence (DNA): TGTGCCAGCAGCCACAGGGGTGGGCAGCCCCAGCATTTT.

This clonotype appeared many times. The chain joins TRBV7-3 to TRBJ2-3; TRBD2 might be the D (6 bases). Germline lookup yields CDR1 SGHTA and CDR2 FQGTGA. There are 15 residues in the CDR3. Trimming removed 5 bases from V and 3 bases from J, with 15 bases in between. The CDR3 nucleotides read TGTGCCAGCAGCCCCAACCTGGGGGGAACAGATACGCAGTATTTT. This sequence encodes CASSPNLGGTDTQYF. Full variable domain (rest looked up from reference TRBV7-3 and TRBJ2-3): GAGVSQTPSNKVTEKGKYVELRCDPISGHTALYWYRQSLGQGPEFLIYFQGTGAADDSGLPNDRFFAVRPEGSVSTLKIQRTERGDSAVYLCASSPNLGGTDTQYFGPGTRLTVL.

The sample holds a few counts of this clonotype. CDR3 protein: CASSPRLASSGTIYF. CDR3 sequence (DNA): TGTGCCAGCTCACCTCGTCTCGCTTCCTCTGGCACCATATATTTT. V is TRBV18 and J is TRBJ1-3; D gene ambiguous. V was cut by 3 bases and J by 9 bases, with 18 bases left in between. CDR1 and CDR2 (germline): KGHSH, LQKENI. The CDR3 is 15 amino acids.

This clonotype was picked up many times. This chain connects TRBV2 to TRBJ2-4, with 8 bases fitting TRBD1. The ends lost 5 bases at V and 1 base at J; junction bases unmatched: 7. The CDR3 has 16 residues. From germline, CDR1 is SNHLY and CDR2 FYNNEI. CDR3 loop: CASSPIQGAAKNIQYF. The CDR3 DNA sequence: TGTGCCAGCAGTCCCATCCAGGGGGCTGCCAAAAACATTCAGTACTTC. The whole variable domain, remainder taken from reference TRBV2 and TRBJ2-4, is EPEVTQTPSHQVTQMGQEVILRCVPISNHLYFYWYRQILGQKVEFLVSFYNNEISEKSEIFDDQFSVERPDGSNFTLKIRSTKLEDSAMYFCASSPIQGAAKNIQYFGAGTRLSVL.

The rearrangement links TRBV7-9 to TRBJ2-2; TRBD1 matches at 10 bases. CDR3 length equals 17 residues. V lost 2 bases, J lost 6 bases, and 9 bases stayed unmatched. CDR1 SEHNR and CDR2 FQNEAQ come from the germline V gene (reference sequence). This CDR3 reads CASSLLTGTGDPGELFF. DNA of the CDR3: TGTGCCAGCAGCTTATTAACAGGGACAGGGGACCCCGGGGAGCTGTTTTTT.

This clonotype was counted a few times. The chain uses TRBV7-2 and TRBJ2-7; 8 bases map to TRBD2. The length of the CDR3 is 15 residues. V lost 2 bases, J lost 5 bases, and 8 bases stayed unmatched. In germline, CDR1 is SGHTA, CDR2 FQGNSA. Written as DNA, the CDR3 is TGTGCCAGCAGCTTAACTAGCGGTGCCAGGGACGAGCAGTACTTC. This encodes CASSLTSGARDEQYF.

CDR3 DNA sequence: TGCAGCGTCCCCCAAGGGCTGGAGACCCAGTACTTC. This sequence encodes CSVPQGLETQYF. The chain links TRBV29-1 to TRBJ2-5; D unresolved. Germline loops: CDR1 SQVTM, CDR2 ANQGSEA. The CDR3 consists of 12 residues. The V gene lost 6 bases and the J gene lost 5 bases, with 13 bases spanning the gap.

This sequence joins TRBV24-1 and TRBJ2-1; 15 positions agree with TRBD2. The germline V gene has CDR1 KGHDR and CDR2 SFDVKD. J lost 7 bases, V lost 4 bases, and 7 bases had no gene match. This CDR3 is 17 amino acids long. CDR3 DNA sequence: TGTGCCACCAGTGACCCTGGACTAGCGGGGGGGCGGAATGAGCAGTTCTTC. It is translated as CATSDPGLAGGRNEQFF.

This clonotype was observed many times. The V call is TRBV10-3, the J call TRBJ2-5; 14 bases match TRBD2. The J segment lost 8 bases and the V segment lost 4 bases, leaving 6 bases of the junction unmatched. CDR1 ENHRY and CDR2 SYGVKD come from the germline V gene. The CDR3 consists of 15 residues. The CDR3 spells CAISGGLAGADTQYF. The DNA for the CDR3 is TGTGCCATCAGTGGGGGACTAGCGGGGGCCGACACCCAGTACTTC.

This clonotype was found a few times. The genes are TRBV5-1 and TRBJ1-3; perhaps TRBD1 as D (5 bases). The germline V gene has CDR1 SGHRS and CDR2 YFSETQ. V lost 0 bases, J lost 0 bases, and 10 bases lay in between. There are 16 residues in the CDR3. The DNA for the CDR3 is TGCGCCAGCAGCTTGGCCTTGGGGCCCTCTGGAAACACCATATATTTT. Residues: CASSLALGPSGNTIYF.

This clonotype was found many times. CDR3 nucleotide sequence: TGTGCCAGCTCACCAGCGGCAGGGGGCTATGGCTACACCTTC. Protein product: CASSPAAGGYGYTF. This sequence joins TRBV18 and TRBJ1-2; 7 bases fit TRBD1. CDR1 is KGHSH, CDR2 LQKENI, per germline. Trimming removed 2 bases from V and 4 bases from J; junction bases left unmatched: 4. This CDR3 has 14 residues.

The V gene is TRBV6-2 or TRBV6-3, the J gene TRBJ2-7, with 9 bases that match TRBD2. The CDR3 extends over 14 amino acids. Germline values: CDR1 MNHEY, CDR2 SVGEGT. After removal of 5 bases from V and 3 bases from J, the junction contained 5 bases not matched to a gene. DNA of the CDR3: TGTGCCAGCAGTAGCCTACTAGCGGGCTACGAGCAGTACTTC. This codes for CASSSLLAGYEQYF.

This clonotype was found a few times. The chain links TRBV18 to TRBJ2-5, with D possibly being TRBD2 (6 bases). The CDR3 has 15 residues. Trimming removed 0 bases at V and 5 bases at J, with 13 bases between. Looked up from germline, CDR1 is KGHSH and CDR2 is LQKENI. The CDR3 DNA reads TGTGCCAGCTCACCACCGAGACTAGGACCGGAGACCCAGTACTTC. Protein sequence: CASSPPRLGPETQYF.

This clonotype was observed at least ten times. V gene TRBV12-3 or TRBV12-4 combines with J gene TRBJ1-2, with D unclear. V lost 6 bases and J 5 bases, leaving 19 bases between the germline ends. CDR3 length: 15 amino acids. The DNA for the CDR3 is TGTGCCAGCAGCCGATTGGAGAGCCCGGGATATGGCTACACCTTC. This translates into CASSRLESPGYGYTF.

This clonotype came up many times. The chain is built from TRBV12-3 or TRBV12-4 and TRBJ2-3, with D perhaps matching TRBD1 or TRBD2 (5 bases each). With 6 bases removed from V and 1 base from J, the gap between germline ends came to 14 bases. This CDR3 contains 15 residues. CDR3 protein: CASSLRGDGTDTQYF. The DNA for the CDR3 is TGTGCCAGCAGCCTTAGGGGAGACGGCACAGATACGCAGTATTTT.

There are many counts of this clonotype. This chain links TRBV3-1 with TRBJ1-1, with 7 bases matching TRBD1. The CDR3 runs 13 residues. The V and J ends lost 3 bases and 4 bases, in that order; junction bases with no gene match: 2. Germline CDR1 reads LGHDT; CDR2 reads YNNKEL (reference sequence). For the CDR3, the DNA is TGTGCCAGCAGCCACCAGGGGGGCACTGAAGCTTTCTTT. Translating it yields CASSHQGGTEAFF.

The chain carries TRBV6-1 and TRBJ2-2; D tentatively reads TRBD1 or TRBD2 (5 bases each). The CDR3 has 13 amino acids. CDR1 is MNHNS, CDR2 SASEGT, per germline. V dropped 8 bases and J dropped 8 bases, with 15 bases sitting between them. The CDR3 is CASEGIGFGELFF. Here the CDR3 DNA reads TGTGCCAGCGAGGGGATAGGGTTTGGGGAGCTGTTTTTT.

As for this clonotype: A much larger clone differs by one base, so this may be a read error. The CDR3 spells CASSPSGGGRGEQFF. DNA of the CDR3: TGTGCCAGCAGCCCCTCTGGCGGGGGGCGGGGTGAGCAGTTCTTC. The rearrangement uses TRBV7-3 and TRBJ2-1, with 8 bases lining up with TRBD2. CDR1 and CDR2 (germline): SGHTA, FQGTGA. The V segment lost 5 bases and the J segment 9 bases; nucleotides outside the gene matches: 12. This CDR3 has 15 amino acids.

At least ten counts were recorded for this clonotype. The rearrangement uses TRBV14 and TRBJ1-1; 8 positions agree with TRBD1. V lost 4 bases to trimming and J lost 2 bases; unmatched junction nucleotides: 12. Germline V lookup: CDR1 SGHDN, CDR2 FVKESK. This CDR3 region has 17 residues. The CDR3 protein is CASSRTGRPTRNTEAFF. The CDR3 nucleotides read TGTGCCAGCAGCCGGACAGGGCGCCCGACCCGCAACACTGAAGCTTTCTTT.

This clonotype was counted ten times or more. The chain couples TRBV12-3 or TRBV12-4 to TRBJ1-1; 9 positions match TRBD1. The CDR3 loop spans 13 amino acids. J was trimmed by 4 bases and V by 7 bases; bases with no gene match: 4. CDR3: CASIAGQGTEAFF. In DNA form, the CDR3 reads TGTGCCAGCATTGCGGGACAGGGCACTGAAGCTTTCTTT.

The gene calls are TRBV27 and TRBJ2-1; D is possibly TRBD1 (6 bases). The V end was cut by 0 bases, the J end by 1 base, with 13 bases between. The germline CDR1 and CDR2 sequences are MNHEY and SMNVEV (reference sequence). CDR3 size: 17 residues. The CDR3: CASSLSLGASSYNEQFF. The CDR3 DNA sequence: TGTGCCAGCAGTTTATCGTTGGGGGCATCTTCCTACAATGAGCAGTTCTTC.

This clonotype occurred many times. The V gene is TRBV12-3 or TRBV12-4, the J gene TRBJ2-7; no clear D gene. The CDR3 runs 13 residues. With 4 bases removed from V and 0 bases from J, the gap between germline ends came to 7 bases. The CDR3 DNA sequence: TGTGCCAGCAGTTCGGGTAGCTCCTACGAGCAGTACTTC. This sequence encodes CASSSGSSYEQYF.

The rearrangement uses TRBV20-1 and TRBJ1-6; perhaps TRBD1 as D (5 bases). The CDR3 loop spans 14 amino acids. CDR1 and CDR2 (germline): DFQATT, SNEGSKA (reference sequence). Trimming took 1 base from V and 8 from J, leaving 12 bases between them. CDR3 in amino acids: CSARVQASDSPLHF. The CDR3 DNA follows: TGCAGTGCTAGAGTACAGGCCAGCGATTCACCCCTCCACTTT.

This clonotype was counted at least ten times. The CDR3 bases are TGTGCCAGCAGTGAACAGGGAGGTGAAGCTTTCTTT. Translated, it gives CASSEQGGEAFF. This rearrangement joins TRBV2 to TRBJ1-1; D may be TRBD1 (5 bases). Trimming removed 2 bases at V and 7 bases at J, with 8 bases between. CDR3 size: 12 residues. Looked up from germline, CDR1 is SNHLY and CDR2 is FYNNEI.